This T cell receptor (beta chain) emerged from a study of T cells in Graves' hyperthyroidism and ophthalmopathy. CDR3 length: 14 amino acids. CDR1 MGHRA and CDR2 YSYEKL come from the germline V gene. Between the trimmed V and J ends, which lost 1 base and 5 bases, there was a span of 10 bases. Disease duration under 2 months; hyperthyroidism patients were aged 18 to 65. Exclusion followed for patients with uncontrolled infection, other autoimmune disease, pregnancy or lactation. Each diagnosis was grounded in clinical symptoms, serum thyroxine and TRAb, thyroid ultrasound, and orbital computed tomography. This blood was taken when hyperthyroidism was first diagnosed, before any ophthalmopathy symptoms existed. This clonotype was detected only a few times. The TCR beta CDR3 regions underwent amplification using RNA transcripts as the source. The HTBI primer set drove a first-round RT-PCR of the TCR CDR3. TCRdb re-derived calls from the multiplex PCR reads in MiXCR, one entry per CDR3 protein. The sample records 600,000 to 850,000 distinct CDR3 sequences, roughly 20% being singletons.

This chain uses TRBV4-1 with TRBJ2-3, with D unclear. Material for sequencing was blood. The clonotype comes from a woman aged 45-65 years with Graves' hyperthyroidism that later progressed to Graves' ophthalmopathy. The chain's CDR3 is CASSQVGVGDTQYF. The CDR3 DNA sequence: TGCGCCAGCAGCCAAGTTGGGGTTGGAGATACGCAGTATTTT.